The clone carrying this T cell receptor (beta chain) came up a few times. The CDR3 consists of 13 residues. CDR1 MDHEN and CDR2 SYDVKM come from the germline V gene. The ends were cut back, 7 bases at V and 2 bases at J, with 9 bases in the middle. The data were taken from a study of T cells in Graves' hyperthyroidism and ophthalmopathy. Regions amplified from RNA transcripts were the TCR beta CDR3 regions. HTBI primers were used for first-round RT-PCR of the TCR CDR3. Each CDR3 protein gets one entry after TCRdb re-called the multiplex PCR reads with MiXCR. Among roughly 740,000 distinct CDR3 sequences listed, less than 20% were seen once.

The TCR originated in a man between 18 and 29 years old with Graves' hyperthyroidism. This chain links TRBV28 with TRBJ1-3; the D is unclear. Sequencing was carried out using blood. The CDR3 coding sequence is TGTGCCAGCACCTCGCTCCCTGGAAACACCATATATTTT. Protein sequence: CASTSLPGNTIYF.